A selection of T cell receptor beta chains follows, all from one sample in a study of blood T cells in healthy people across ages. TCRdb analysed the 5' RACE reads with MiXCR anew, one entry per CDR3 protein. This sample carries approximately 580,000 distinct CDR3 sequences, approximately 25% of them seen once, and the ten largest clones take 8.7%. The sample was also linked to a second study, of T cells of mothers and their children.

Sequenced material: blood. Receptors originate from a boy between 5 and 17 years old in good health. The CDR3 runs from the conserved cysteine through the conserved F or W. Fields, in order: clone size, V gene, J gene, CDR3 length, D gene, CDR3 DNA, CDR3 protein. The D gene is left open where the match is weak. Clone size appears in some rows only: once, few, many, or a class for an expanded clone.

size: many; V: TRBV20-1; J: TRBJ2-4; length: 17; D: TRBD2; DNA: TGCAGTGCCCTGGTCCGAACTAGCGGGTTGGGTCAAAACATTCAGTACTTC; CDR3: CSALVRTSGLGQNIQYF
size: few; V: TRBV27; J: TRBJ2-5; length: 16; D: .; DNA: TGTGCCAGCAGTCCCCCCGAGGGGGAAAGTCAAGAGACCCAGTACTTC; CDR3: CASSPPEGESQETQYF
size: few; V: TRBV20-1; J: TRBJ2-5; length: 12; D: .; DNA: TGCAGTGCTCCAGGGGGAGGGGAGACCCAGTACTTC; CDR3: CSAPGGGETQYF
size: .; V: TRBV6-1; J: TRBJ2-4; length: 16; D: TRBD2; DNA: TGTGCCAGCAGTGTTTCGGGGGGGCTGGTCAAAAACATTCAGTACTTC; CDR3: CASSVSGGLVKNIQYF
size: few; V: TRBV28; J: TRBJ1-4; length: 16; D: TRBD1; DNA: TGTGCCAGCCGGACAGGGGGCGGGTGGACTAATGAAAAACTGTTTTTT; CDR3: CASRTGGGWTNEKLFF
size: .; V: TRBV7-2; J: TRBJ1-4; length: 14; D: .; DNA: TGTGCCAGCAGCGATACAGGGAGACCTGAAAAACTGTTTTTT; CDR3: CASSDTGRPEKLFF
size: few; V: TRBV4-1; J: TRBJ2-2; length: 21; D: .; DNA: TGCGCCAGCAGTCCAAGGATATACAGGGGGGTAACTAGCGGAGACACCGGGGAGCTGTTTTTT; CDR3: CASSPRIYRGVTSGDTGELFF
size: .; V: TRBV6-5; J: TRBJ1-2; length: 14; D: TRBD1; DNA: TGTGCCAGCAGAGGACAGGAGAATAACTATGGCTACACCTTC; CDR3: CASRGQENNYGYTF
size: many; V: TRBV6-2/TRBV6-3; J: TRBJ1-5; length: 13; D: TRBD1; DNA: TGTGCCAGCAGTCTGACAGGGGGTCAGCCCCAGCATTTT; CDR3: CASSLTGGQPQHF
size: .; V: TRBV4-3; J: TRBJ1-1; length: 14; D: .; DNA: TGCGCCAGCAGCCAAGAAGCGGGAAGGACTGAAGCTTTCTTT; CDR3: CASSQEAGRTEAFF
size: .; V: TRBV27; J: TRBJ1-4; length: 14; D: .; DNA: TGTGCCAGCAGTGCCGCGGGGTTTGGAGAAAAACTGTTTTTT; CDR3: CASSAAGFGEKLFF
size: few; V: TRBV20-1; J: TRBJ2-3; length: 16; D: TRBD2; DNA: TGCAGTGCTAGTGGGGCGACTAGCGGTAACACAGATACGCAGTATTTT; CDR3: CSASGATSGNTDTQYF
size: .; V: TRBV7-9; J: TRBJ2-1; length: 10; D: .; DNA: TGTGCCAGCAGCTCTGGTAAGCAGTTCTTC; CDR3: CASSSGKQFF
size: .; V: TRBV6-1; J: TRBJ2-7; length: 14; D: TRBD1; DNA: TGTGCCAGTTCCCGACAGGGGGAGGTTTACGAGCAGTACTTC; CDR3: CASSRQGEVYEQYF
size: few; V: TRBV2; J: TRBJ1-1; length: 12; D: .; DNA: TGTGCCAGCAGCCAACCGGGACAAGAAGCTTTCTTT; CDR3: CASSQPGQEAFF
size: few; V: TRBV7-9; J: TRBJ2-5; length: 16; D: .; DNA: TGTGCCAGCAGTACCAGCGGGCTAGGATGGGGGGAGACCCAGTACTTC; CDR3: CASSTSGLGWGETQYF
size: few; V: TRBV19; J: TRBJ2-1; length: 15; D: .; DNA: TGTGCCAGTAGTCCGGAGACCAACTCCTACAATGAGCAGTTCTTC; CDR3: CASSPETNSYNEQFF
size: few; V: TRBV5-8; J: TRBJ2-6; length: 16; D: .; DNA: TGTGCCAACAGCTTGGAACTACCGGGGGGGGCCAACGTCCTGACTTTC; CDR3: CANSLELPGGANVLTF
size: .; V: TRBV29-1; J: TRBJ2-3; length: 15; D: TRBD1; DNA: TGCAGCGTCGCAGTTGACAGGGGAGAAACAGATACGCAGTATTTT; CDR3: CSVAVDRGETDTQYF
size: few; V: TRBV9; J: TRBJ2-1; length: 17; D: TRBD2; DNA: TGTGCCAGCAGCGTAGATGGACGTGTGGCTAGCGGCAATGAGCAGTTCTTC; CDR3: CASSVDGRVASGNEQFF
size: few; V: TRBV24-1; J: TRBJ2-7; length: 14; D: TRBD1; DNA: TGTGCCACCAGCGGGACAGGGGCTGGCTACGAGCAGTACTTC; CDR3: CATSGTGAGYEQYF
size: .; V: TRBV6-2/TRBV6-3; J: TRBJ2-5; length: 17; D: .; DNA: TGTGCCAGCAGTGTACTCGCTCCCACAGGGTACCAAGAGACCCAGTACTTC; CDR3: CASSVLAPTGYQETQYF
size: .; V: TRBV24-1; J: TRBJ2-1; length: 12; D: .; DNA: TGTGCCACCAGCTCTTACTCCAATGAGCAGTTCTTC; CDR3: CATSSYSNEQFF
size: few; V: TRBV15; J: TRBJ1-5; length: 16; D: TRBD1; DNA: TGTGCCACCAGCAGAGAAACAGGGGGCGGTGGACAACCCCAGCATTTT; CDR3: CATSRETGGGGQPQHF
size: few; V: TRBV20-1; J: TRBJ2-6; length: 18; D: TRBD1; DNA: TGCAGTGCTAGAGTTCAGGGACAGGGGTTCTCTGGGGCCAACGTCCTGACTTTC; CDR3: CSARVQGQGFSGANVLTF
size: .; V: TRBV7-4; J: TRBJ1-1; length: 16; D: .; DNA: TGTGCCAGCAGCACCCGAACAGGGTCCGTGAACACTGAAGCTTTCTTT; CDR3: CASSTRTGSVNTEAFF
size: few; V: TRBV14; J: TRBJ1-1; length: 12; D: .; DNA: TGTGCCAGCAGCCCGTGGGGGGGTGAAGCTTTCTTT; CDR3: CASSPWGGEAFF
size: medium-sized; V: TRBV6-5; J: TRBJ2-5; length: 16; D: TRBD2; DNA: TGTGCCAGCAGTTACTCGACTAGCGGGGGCCAAGAGACCCAGTACTTC; CDR3: CASSYSTSGGQETQYF
size: few; V: TRBV20-1; J: TRBJ1-1; length: 13; D: .; DNA: TGCAGTGCTAGAGCTCGGATCATCGGTGAAGCTTTCTTT; CDR3: CSARARIIGEAFF
size: few; V: TRBV7-2; J: TRBJ2-5; length: 17; D: TRBD1; DNA: TGTGCCAGCATCACATCCCCGGGACAGGGGTACCAAGAGACCCAGTACTTC; CDR3: CASITSPGQGYQETQYF
size: few; V: TRBV7-9; J: TRBJ1-4; length: 14; D: .; DNA: TGTGCCAGCAGCTTCGGAGGGTTTAATGAAAAACTGTTTTTT; CDR3: CASSFGGFNEKLFF
size: .; V: TRBV15; J: TRBJ2-7; length: 14; D: .; DNA: TGTGCCACCAGCAGAGGGTGGACCAGCTACGAGCAGTACTTC; CDR3: CATSRGWTSYEQYF
size: few; V: TRBV18; J: TRBJ2-5; length: 15; D: TRBD2; DNA: TGTGCCAGCTCACCACGGCGGGGGGCCCAAGAGACCCAGTACTTC; CDR3: CASSPRRGAQETQYF
size: .; V: TRBV27; J: TRBJ2-1; length: 14; D: .; DNA: TGTGCCAGCAGTTTATATAGGACTGGCGATGAGCAGTTCTTC; CDR3: CASSLYRTGDEQFF
size: .; V: TRBV6-1; J: TRBJ2-1; length: 17; D: TRBD2; DNA: TGTGCCAGCAGAACGACCTATAACGGGGGGGCTCACAATGAGCAGTTCTTC; CDR3: CASRTTYNGGAHNEQFF
size: .; V: TRBV5-1; J: TRBJ1-2; length: 14; D: .; DNA: TGTGCCAGCAGCTTGGAACGGGGCGCGCATGGCTACACCTTC; CDR3: CASSLERGAHGYTF
size: .; V: TRBV29-1; J: TRBJ2-3; length: 14; D: .; DNA: TGCAACATTCCGGGGACGGACCCCACAGATACGCAGTATTTT; CDR3: CNIPGTDPTDTQYF
size: .; V: TRBV9; J: TRBJ1-1; length: 16; D: TRBD1; DNA: TGTGCCAGCAGCGTAGGGGCGGTGGGGACAGAGGTTGCAGCTTTCTTT; CDR3: CASSVGAVGTEVAAFF
size: few; V: TRBV7-9; J: TRBJ2-1; length: 12; D: .; DNA: TGTGCATCCCGGCGGGCGGGCGATGAGCAGTTCTTC; CDR3: CASRRAGDEQFF
size: few; V: TRBV4-3; J: TRBJ2-5; length: 13; D: .; DNA: TGCGCCAGCAGTCGCGAGAGACAAGAGACCCAGTACTTC; CDR3: CASSRERQETQYF
size: few; V: TRBV9; J: TRBJ2-7; length: 14; D: .; DNA: TGTGCCAGCAGCGTAGGGGTGGGGGCCTACGAGCAGTACTTC; CDR3: CASSVGVGAYEQYF
size: few; V: TRBV24-1; J: TRBJ2-3; length: 17; D: TRBD2; DNA: TGTGCCACCAGTGATGGGGGTAAGCGGGGGGGCACAGATACGCAGTATTTT; CDR3: CATSDGGKRGGTDTQYF
size: few; V: TRBV7-2; J: TRBJ2-1; length: 15; D: .; DNA: TGTGCCAGCAGCTTAACGCCCCCTGAAAGGAATGAGCAGTTCTTC; CDR3: CASSLTPPERNEQFF
size: few; V: TRBV25-1; J: TRBJ2-5; length: 12; D: .; DNA: TGTGCCAGCAGTGAAGTAAGCGAGACCCAGTACTTC; CDR3: CASSEVSETQYF
size: few; V: TRBV7-9; J: TRBJ2-3; length: 14; D: .; DNA: TGTGCCAGCAGCACCGTACTCGGAACAGATACGCAGTATTTT; CDR3: CASSTVLGTDTQYF
size: .; V: TRBV20-1; J: TRBJ2-4; length: 14; D: .; DNA: TGCAGTGCTAGAGATTGGGCCGGCGGAAACATTCAGTACTTC; CDR3: CSARDWAGGNIQYF
size: .; V: TRBV2; J: TRBJ2-7; length: 14; D: TRBD1; DNA: TGTGCCAGCAGTGATTACAGGGGGCGTCCCGAGCAGTACTTC; CDR3: CASSDYRGRPEQYF
size: .; V: TRBV9; J: TRBJ2-7; length: 14; D: TRBD1; DNA: TGTGCCAGCAGCGTAGGGACAGGACCCTACGAGCAGTACTTC; CDR3: CASSVGTGPYEQYF
size: few; V: TRBV7-2; J: TRBJ2-3; length: 13; D: .; DNA: TGTGCCAGCAGCGTCTGGACTCAAGATACGCAGTATTTT; CDR3: CASSVWTQDTQYF
size: few; V: TRBV5-6; J: TRBJ2-7; length: 15; D: .; DNA: TGTGCCAGCAGCTTGGTAGGGCGGCCGTTGTCCGAGCAGTACTTC; CDR3: CASSLVGRPLSEQYF
size: few; V: TRBV20-1; J: TRBJ2-7; length: 13; D: .; DNA: TGCAGTGCTAACAGACAGCCATCCTACGAGCAGTACTTC; CDR3: CSANRQPSYEQYF
size: .; V: TRBV28; J: TRBJ2-4; length: 12; D: .; DNA: TGTGCCAGCCTAGGAATCAAAAACATTCAGTACTTC; CDR3: CASLGIKNIQYF
size: few; V: TRBV29-1; J: TRBJ2-7; length: 11; D: .; DNA: TGCAGCGTTGAAGACGGAATCGAGCAGTACTTC; CDR3: CSVEDGIEQYF
size: .; V: TRBV7-2; J: TRBJ1-1; length: 15; D: TRBD1; DNA: TGTGCCAGCAGCTTATTACAGGGGGGGCGAACTGAAGCTTTCTTT; CDR3: CASSLLQGGRTEAFF
size: .; V: TRBV5-4; J: TRBJ2-5; length: 13; D: .; DNA: TGTGCCAGCAGCCCCGGGACACAAGAGACCCGGTACTTC; CDR3: CASSPGTQETRYF
size: .; V: TRBV3-1; J: TRBJ2-7; length: 13; D: .; DNA: TGTGCCAGCAGCCCAGGCAAAGGGTACGAGCAGTACTTC; CDR3: CASSPGKGYEQYF
size: .; V: TRBV6-5; J: TRBJ1-2; length: 13; D: .; DNA: TGTGCCAGCACCCAGATAGGGAGTCAGATCTACACCTTC; CDR3: CASTQIGSQIYTF
size: .; V: TRBV3-1; J: TRBJ2-3; length: 13; D: .; DNA: TGTGCCAGCAGCCAGCAGGATGGAGATACGCAGTATTTT; CDR3: CASSQQDGDTQYF